One and the same sample provided the 30 T cell receptor beta chains below, sequenced in a study of ipilimumab plus nivolumab after autologous stem cell transplantation. The protocol was immunoSEQ multiplex PCR, while the TCRdb copy is restricted to in-frame clones and leaves out a portion. The repertoire holds 15,000 to 20,000 clones, 75% to 90% seen once, with 15% to 20% in the top ten. The specimen was PBMCs, collected in a trial of ipilimumab plus nivolumab as post-transplant consolidation. These receptors originate from a male donor with diffuse large B-cell lymphoma.

This clone was seen a single time. V usage is TRBV10-1 and J usage is TRBJ1-2; 10 bases fit TRBD1. Trimming at V came to 7 bases and at J to 6 bases, leaving 11 bases not matched to a gene. This CDR3 has 15 residues. Per the germline V gene, CDR1 is WNHNN and CDR2 is SYGVQD (reference sequence). For the CDR3, the DNA is TGCGCCAGCAATAGGGGGACAGGGGATAGCAATGGCTACACCTTC. It encodes CASNRGTGDSNGYTF.

V gene TRBV4-1 combines with J gene TRBJ2-1; TRBD2 matches at 11 bases. The trim removed 0 bases at V and 16 bases at J, leaving 11 bases unmatched. The length of the CDR3 is 15 residues. The germline V gene encodes CDR1 MGHRA and CDR2 YSYEKL. The CDR3 DNA reads as TGCGCCAGCAGCCAAGAACCCCTAGCGGGAGGCCCCCGCTTCTTC. Translated: CASSQEPLAGGPRFF.

This clone appeared a single time. The V gene is TRBV5-1, the J gene TRBJ2-1; 8 bases match TRBD2. After removal of 3 bases from V and 7 bases from J, the junction contained 9 bases not matched to a gene. The CDR3 runs to 15 residues. In germline, CDR1 is SGHRS, CDR2 YFSETQ. The CDR3 loop is CASSYPGLDGNEQFF. The CDR3 nucleotides are TGCGCCAGCAGCTACCCGGGACTAGACGGGAATGAGCAGTTCTTC.

This clone was counted once. The CDR3 spells CAWSESTGYGYTF. The DNA of the CDR3 is TGTGCCTGGAGTGAGTCGACGGGCTATGGCTACACCTTC. The chain joins TRBV30 to TRBJ1-2; no definite D call. The V gene's germline CDR1 is GTSNPN and CDR2 SVGIG (reference sequence). The ends were cut back, 1 base at V and 4 bases at J, with 10 bases in the middle. The CDR3 runs 13 residues. Combining the CDR3 with reference TRBV30 and TRBJ1-2 gives the whole variable domain SQTIHQWPATLVQPVGSPLSLECTVEGTSNPNLYWYRQAAGRGLQLLFYSVGIGQISSEVPQNLSASRPQDRQFILSSKKLLLSDSGFYLCAWSESTGYGYTFGSGTRLTVV.

The table lists this clone with a count of one. The genes are TRBV18 and TRBJ2-5; D is uncertain. The germline CDR1 and CDR2 sequences are KGHSH and LQKENI. The CDR3 extends over 13 amino acids. V was shortened by 3 bases and J by 5 bases, with 10 bases between the two germline ends. In DNA form, the CDR3 reads TGTGCCAGCTCACCGCCCCCACGGGAGACCCAGTACTTC. Translation gives CASSPPPRETQYF.

This rearrangement joins TRBV6-1 to TRBJ2-3; TRBD2 is a possible D gene (6 bases). Trimming removed 4 bases from V and 6 bases from J, with 20 bases in between. Germline V gives CDR1 MNHNS, CDR2 SASEGT. The CDR3 has 16 residues. The CDR3 sequence: CASSVLRDPTRDTQYF. The CDR3 DNA is TGTGCCAGCAGTGTTTTGCGGGACCCAACTAGGGATACGCAGTATTTT.

The rearrangement links TRBV10-3 to TRBJ2-3, with 11 bases identical to TRBD2. The junction had 5 bases not matched to a gene; V was cut back by 4 bases and J by 2 bases. The CDR3 consists of 16 residues. Germline loops: CDR1 ENHRY, CDR2 SYGVKD. CDR3 in DNA: TGTGCCATCAGTGGGGGACTAGCGGATTTCACAGATACGCAGTATTTT. Translating gives CAISGGLADFTDTQYF.

This clone appeared a few times. As DNA, the CDR3 is TGTGCCAGCAGTCTAGGTGGGACTAGCGAGGCAGATACGCAGTATTTT. Translation gives CASSLGGTSEADTQYF. V usage is TRBV7-2 and J usage is TRBJ2-3; 10 positions agree with TRBD2. CDR1 is SGHTA and CDR2 is FQGNSA in the germline V gene. The length of the CDR3 is 16 residues. J was trimmed by 4 bases and V by 6 bases; bases with no gene match: 10.

V and J are TRBV5-1 and TRBJ2-1, with no clear D. In germline, CDR1 is SGHRS, CDR2 YFSETQ. The CDR3 is made up of 15 amino acids. The V end was cut by 0 bases, the J end by 6 bases, with 13 bases between. In nucleotides, the CDR3 is TGCGCCAGCAGCTTGGAAAAAGGGCGAGGCAATGAGCAGTTCTTC. It specifies CASSLEKGRGNEQFF.

The chain is built from TRBV7-9 and TRBJ2-3; 8 bases line up with TRBD2. With 8 bases clipped from V and 2 bases from J, the junction kept 6 bases outside the gene matches. Germline V gene sequence: CDR1 SEHNR, CDR2 FQNEAQ (reference sequence). The length of the CDR3 is 14 residues. In nucleotides, the CDR3 is TGTGCCAGCTCCTCTAGCGGGTTCACAGATACGCAGTATTTT. As protein: CASSSSGFTDTQYF.

The chain combines TRBV7-2 with TRBJ2-7; a possible D gene is TRBD1 (5 bases). CDR3 length equals 15 residues. In germline, CDR1 is SGHTA, CDR2 FQGNSA. Trimming took 5 bases from V and 4 from J, leaving 18 bases between them. Here the CDR3 reads CASSPDTGGAYEQYF. For the CDR3, the DNA is TGTGCCAGCAGCCCGGACACAGGCGGAGCTTACGAGCAGTACTTC.

The rearrangement uses TRBV7-3 and TRBJ2-5; D is tentatively TRBD1 or TRBD2 (5 bases each). The germline gives CDR1 SGHTA, CDR2 FQGTGA. The CDR3 spans 15 residues. The V gene lost 5 bases and the J gene lost 5 bases, with 18 bases spanning the gap. In nucleotides, the CDR3 is TGTGCCAGCAGCACCCCTCGGGAAGGGGTCGAGACCCAGTACTTC. As protein: CASSTPREGVETQYF.

This clone was detected only once. The chain links TRBV6-5 to TRBJ1-1; 7 bases agree with TRBD1. V shed 6 bases, J shed 5 bases, and the junction held 6 bases outside the gene matches. There are 13 residues in the CDR3. Germline CDR1 is MNHEY and CDR2 is SVGAGI. CDR3 sequence (DNA): TGTGCCAGCAGCGGACAGGCTTTTACTGAAGCTTTCTTT. It codes for CASSGQAFTEAFF.

This clone was seen a single time. The chain combines TRBV10-2 with TRBJ1-6, with D perhaps matching TRBD1 (5 bases). Germline CDR1 and CDR2: WSHSY and SAAADI. V lost 8 bases to trimming and J lost 10 bases, with 21 bases between them. CDR3 length equals 15 residues. The CDR3 reads CASGTAHGGTSPLHF. For the CDR3, the DNA is TGCGCCAGCGGTACAGCGCATGGGGGTACATCACCCCTCCACTTT.

J is TRBJ1-2 and V is TRBV19; D possibly corresponds to TRBD1 (5 bases). CDR3 length: 13 residues. The germline V and J ends were trimmed by 7 bases and 6 bases, with 15 bases remaining between them. Germline-derived CDR1 and CDR2 are LNHDA and SQIVND (reference sequence). The CDR3 sequence is CASTSSGGNGYTF. In nucleotides, the CDR3 is TGTGCCAGTACCTCTTCGGGGGGAAATGGCTACACCTTC.

The chain uses TRBV18 and TRBJ2-4; TRBD2 agrees at 7 bases. The CDR3 sequence is 17 residues long. V gave up 2 bases and J gave up 0 bases; unmatched junction bases: 7. The germline CDR1 and CDR2 sequences are KGHSH and LQKENI. The CDR3 sequence is CASSPFPSGLAKNIQYF. The CDR3 nucleotides are TGTGCCAGCTCACCATTCCCTAGCGGACTAGCCAAAAACATTCAGTACTTC.

The chain carries TRBV2 and TRBJ1-5, with 7 bases aligning to TRBD1. J gave up 2 bases and V 4 bases, and 2 bases lay outside the gene matches. The CDR3 sequence is 14 residues long. The germline gives CDR1 SNHLY, CDR2 FYNNEI. CDR3 sequence: CASSGDRGNQPQHF. The CDR3 DNA sequence: TGTGCCAGCAGTGGAGACAGGGGCAATCAGCCCCAGCATTTT. Using reference TRBV2 and TRBJ1-5 for the parts outside the CDR3, the full variable domain is EPEVTQTPSHQVTQMGQEVILRCVPISNHLYFYWYRQILGQKVEFLVSFYNNEISEKSEIFDDQFSVERPDGSNFTLKIRSTKLEDSAMYFCASSGDRGNQPQHFGDGTRLSIL.

The genes are TRBV5-4 and TRBJ2-2; D is unclear. Trimming shortened V by 4 bases and J by 0 bases, and 13 bases separated the two germline ends. The CDR3 spans 16 residues. From germline, CDR1 is SGHNT and CDR2 YYREEE (reference sequence). CDR3: CASSPRGQPNTGELFF. In DNA, the CDR3 is TGTGCCAGCAGCCCCCGAGGCCAGCCGAACACCGGGGAGCTGTTTTTT.

This chain links TRBV4-3 with TRBJ2-7, with 9 bases matching TRBD2. The CDR3 has 15 amino acids. Germline lookup yields CDR1 LGHNA and CDR2 YSLEER. V shed 1 base and J 6 bases; nucleotides not matched to a gene: 7. The CDR3 DNA is TGCGCCAGCAGCCAAGTATCTAGCGGGGTTGGCGAGCAGTACTTC. Protein sequence: CASSQVSSGVGEQYF.

In regard to this clone: Distinct nucleotide sequences in the sample also encode this CDR3. This chain connects TRBV5-6 to TRBJ2-5; 9 nucleotides match TRBD2. The CDR3 consists of 18 residues. Germline assignment: CDR1 SGHDT and CDR2 YYEEEE. With V trimmed by 4 bases and J by 5 bases, 18 bases remained unmatched. CDR3 DNA sequence: TGTGCCAGCAGCCCCCACGCTATGGCGGGGGGGCCTTGGGAGACCCAGTACTTC. Its protein is CASSPHAMAGGPWETQYF.

The J gene is TRBJ1-1, the V gene TRBV21-1; no DNA check was done on the table's D call, TRBD1. TRBV21-1 is labeled a pseudogene. The CDR3 runs to 17 residues. CDR3 nucleotides: TGTGCCAGCAGCAATCCCCCACCGGGACAGGGAAAGGCTGAAGCTTTCTTT. Its protein product is CASSNPPPGQGKAEAFF.

The rearrangement uses TRBV27 and TRBJ1-1, with D perhaps TRBD1 (6 bases). Looked up from germline, CDR1 is MNHEY and CDR2 is SMNVEV (reference sequence). The V end lost 5 bases, the J end lost 8 bases, and 18 bases lay between the germline ends. This CDR3 is built from 14 residues. The CDR3 loop reads CASSPLGLQGEAFF. The CDR3 nucleotides are TGTGCCAGCAGTCCATTGGGGCTCCAGGGGGAAGCTTTCTTT.

This sequence joins TRBV4-3 and TRBJ1-1, with 9 positions matching TRBD1. The CDR3 contains 14 residues. J gave up 4 bases and V 3 bases, and 3 bases lay outside the gene matches. The V gene's germline CDR1 is LGHNA and CDR2 YSLEER. The CDR3 here is CASSQRTGVTEAFF. CDR3 DNA: TGCGCCAGCAGCCAGAGGACAGGGGTCACTGAAGCTTTCTTT.

This chain joins TRBV4-2 and TRBJ2-7; 14 bases map to TRBD2. V was clipped by 4 bases and J by 0 bases; unmatched bases: 2. Germline loops: CDR1 LGHNA, CDR2 YNFKEQ. The CDR3 has 16 residues. The CDR3 DNA follows: TGTGCCAGCAGCCTTGGGACTAGCGGGAGCTCCTACGAGCAGTACTTC. It yields the protein CASSLGTSGSSYEQYF.

The chain combines TRBV30 with TRBJ1-6; TRBD1 might be the D (6 bases). The ends were cut back, 4 bases at V and 7 bases at J, with 17 bases in the middle. CDR1 and CDR2 (germline): GTSNPN, SVGIG (reference sequence). The CDR3 loop spans 15 amino acids. The CDR3 here is CAWTRGGVRNSPLHF. The CDR3 DNA follows: TGTGCCTGGACGAGGGGGGGGGTTCGAAATTCACCCCTCCACTTT.

The gene calls are TRBV2 and TRBJ2-2, with D uncertain. Trimming left V 3 bases short and J 3 bases short, with 17 bases between. Germline CDR1 is SNHLY and CDR2 is FYNNEI. This CDR3 spans 17 amino acids. The CDR3 is CASSDPSGRVHTGELFF. As DNA, the CDR3 is TGTGCCAGCAGTGACCCATCTGGCCGAGTCCACACCGGGGAGCTGTTTTTT.

The V and J genes are TRBV19 and TRBJ1-5; no definite D call. Deletions cut 1 base from V and 3 bases from J, with 10 bases between. From germline, CDR1 is LNHDA and CDR2 SQIVND (reference sequence). This CDR3 contains 15 residues. The CDR3 here is CASSIVGIHNQPQHF. DNA for the CDR3: TGTGCCAGTAGTATAGTAGGCATCCACAATCAGCCCCAGCATTTT.

This clone was observed a few times. The V gene is TRBV5-4, the J gene TRBJ2-7; weak D call: TRBD2 (5 bases). CDR3 size: 13 residues. The V gene lost 4 bases and the J gene lost 5 bases, with 13 bases spanning the gap. CDR1 is SGHNT, CDR2 YYREEE, per germline (reference sequence). The CDR3 spells CASSMGVKDEQYF. As DNA, the CDR3 is TGTGCCAGCAGCATGGGAGTTAAGGACGAGCAGTACTTC.

V gene TRBV5-1 combines with J gene TRBJ2-2; 10 bases map to TRBD2. Germline lookup yields CDR1 SGHRS and CDR2 YFSETQ. With V trimmed by 0 bases and J by 0 bases, 14 bases remained unmatched. The CDR3 length is 21 residues. CDR3: CASSLASSGSSHLANTGELFF. CDR3 sequence (DNA): TGCGCCAGCAGCTTGGCGTCTAGCGGGAGCTCCCACCTGGCGAACACCGGGGAGCTGTTTTTT.

In this sample, this clone turned up a few times. The same CDR3 can be traced to other DNA sequences in this sample. The chain carries TRBV6-5 and TRBJ1-1, with a weak D call TRBD1 (5 bases). Germline values: CDR1 MNHEY, CDR2 SVGAGI. With 2 bases removed from V and 4 bases from J, the gap between germline ends came to 8 bases. The CDR3 loop spans 13 amino acids. The CDR3 sequence is CASSYLGGTEAFF. The DNA for the CDR3 is TGTGCCAGCAGTTACCTCGGGGGCACTGAAGCTTTCTTT.